Listed below are T cell receptor beta chains from one sample, sequenced in a study of OX40 agonist ivuxolimab in advanced cancers. Sequencing was performed with immunoSEQ multiplex PCR; in TCRdb, only in-frame clones are kept and a portion is missing. The data contain approximately 12,000 clones, around 83% of them seen just once; the ten biggest clones take up approximately 20%. Material: CD4+ or CD8+ T cells sorted from blood, obtained in a trial of the OX40 agonist ivuxolimab. The receptors derive from an adult with an advanced solid tumor such as melanoma, head and neck, liver or kidney cancer. CDR3s include the opening cysteine and the closing phenylalanine or tryptophan. The order of the fields is CDR3 protein, CDR3 DNA, D gene, V gene, J gene, clone size. A D gene is named only where the DNA matches it firmly. Clone size is shown for a subset of rows, as once, few, many or a class of expanded clone.

CDR3 protein: CASSYQRATNEKLFF
CDR3 DNA: TGCGCCAGCAGCTACCAACGTGCAACTAATGAAAAACTGTTTTTT
D gene: NA
V gene: TRBV4-3
J gene: TRBJ1-4
clone size: NA

CDR3 protein: CASSPTTGNYGYTF
CDR3 DNA: TGTGCCAGCAGCCCGACGACAGGGAACTATGGCTACACCTTC
D gene: TRBD1
V gene: TRBV9
J gene: TRBJ1-2
clone size: NA

CDR3 protein: CASRLAGAADTQYF
CDR3 DNA: TGTGCCAGCAGGCTAGCGGGAGCCGCAGATACGCAGTATTTT
D gene: TRBD2
V gene: TRBV27
J gene: TRBJ2-3
clone size: NA

CDR3 protein: CASSEGQEASPLHF
CDR3 DNA: TGTGCCAGCAGCGAGGGACAGGAGGCTTCACCCCTCCACTTT
D gene: TRBD1
V gene: TRBV2
J gene: TRBJ1-6
clone size: NA

CDR3 protein: CASSLGGLRYGYTF
CDR3 DNA: TGTGCCAGCAGCTTAGGGGGTTTGCGCTATGGCTACACCTTC
D gene: NA
V gene: TRBV7-8
J gene: TRBJ1-2
clone size: once

CDR3 protein: CASSAFGYGYTF
CDR3 DNA: TGTGCCAGCAGTGCGTTTGGCTATGGCTACACCTTC
D gene: NA
V gene: TRBV7-6
J gene: TRBJ1-2
clone size: NA

CDR3 protein: CASSWSTSYNEQFF
CDR3 DNA: TGTGCCAGCAGTTGGTCGACTAGCTACAATGAGCAGTTCTTC
D gene: NA
V gene: TRBV27
J gene: TRBJ2-1
clone size: NA

CDR3 protein: CASSIGRYTEAFF
CDR3 DNA: TGTGCCAGTAGTATAGGCAGATACACTGAAGCTTTCTTT
D gene: NA
V gene: TRBV19
J gene: TRBJ1-1
clone size: NA

CDR3 protein: CASSTRTRDYGYTF
CDR3 DNA: TGTGCCAGTAGTACCCGGACACGGGACTATGGCTACACCTTC
D gene: NA
V gene: TRBV19
J gene: TRBJ1-2
clone size: NA

CDR3 protein: CASSHWGEIYNSPLHF
CDR3 DNA: TGTGCCAGCAGCCACTGGGGGGAGATCTATAATTCACCCCTCCACTTT
D gene: NA
V gene: TRBV11-2
J gene: TRBJ1-6
clone size: NA

CDR3 protein: CASLMPGFSETQYF
CDR3 DNA: TGCGCCAGCCTTATGCCCGGATTTTCAGAGACCCAGTACTTC
D gene: NA
V gene: TRBV10-2
J gene: TRBJ2-5
clone size: NA

CDR3 protein: CASSQEWGTGGNYEQYF
CDR3 DNA: TGCGCCAGCAGCCAAGAGTGGGGGACAGGGGGCAACTACGAGCAGTACTTC
D gene: TRBD1
V gene: TRBV4-3
J gene: TRBJ2-7
clone size: NA

CDR3 protein: CASSQGGTQYF
CDR3 DNA: TGTGCCAGCAGCCAGGGGGGTACGCAGTATTTT
D gene: NA
V gene: TRBV6-5
J gene: TRBJ2-3
clone size: NA

CDR3 protein: CASSYSTAYGYTF
CDR3 DNA: TGTGCCAGCAGTTACTCAACAGCCTATGGCTACACCTTC
D gene: NA
V gene: TRBV6-6
J gene: TRBJ1-2
clone size: NA

CDR3 protein: CASGILGHNEQFF
CDR3 DNA: TGTGCCAGCGGCATCCTAGGCCACAATGAGCAGTTCTTC
D gene: NA
V gene: TRBV27
J gene: TRBJ2-1
clone size: NA

CDR3 protein: CAWPRGRSLRNYGYTF
CDR3 DNA: TGTGCCTGGCCCAGGGGGCGCAGCCTTAGAAACTATGGCTACACCTTC
D gene: TRBD1
V gene: TRBV30
J gene: TRBJ1-2
clone size: medium-sized

CDR3 protein: CASSSGQSSYEQYF
CDR3 DNA: TGTGCCAGCAGCAGCGGACAGAGTTCCTACGAGCAGTACTTC
D gene: NA
V gene: TRBV7-8
J gene: TRBJ2-7
clone size: NA

CDR3 protein: CASGGQGNSPLHF
CDR3 DNA: TGTGCCAGCGGAGGACAGGGGAATTCACCCCTCCACTTT
D gene: TRBD1
V gene: TRBV28
J gene: TRBJ1-6
clone size: few

CDR3 protein: CASSWTSGDSYEQYF
CDR3 DNA: TGTGCCAGTAGTTGGACTAGCGGGGACTCCTACGAGCAGTACTTC
D gene: TRBD2
V gene: TRBV19
J gene: TRBJ2-7
clone size: NA

CDR3 protein: CASSDPPGNTIYF
CDR3 DNA: TGTGCCAGCAGTGATCCCCCCGGAAACACCATATATTTT
D gene: NA
V gene: TRBV25-1
J gene: TRBJ1-3
clone size: once

CDR3 protein: CAISEWGRGRSDGYTF
CDR3 DNA: TGTGCCATCAGTGAGTGGGGCAGGGGGAGATCAGATGGCTACACCTTC
D gene: TRBD1
V gene: TRBV10-3
J gene: TRBJ1-2
clone size: NA

CDR3 protein: CASSFHQGATDTQYF
CDR3 DNA: TGTGCCAGCAGCTTCCACCAGGGGGCGACAGATACGCAGTATTTT
D gene: TRBD1
V gene: TRBV11-2
J gene: TRBJ2-3
clone size: NA

CDR3 protein: CASSSDYRPYNEQFF
CDR3 DNA: TGTGCCAGCAGTTCCGACTACCGACCCTACAATGAGCAGTTCTTC
D gene: NA
V gene: TRBV27
J gene: TRBJ2-1
clone size: NA

CDR3 protein: CASSQYNEQFF
CDR3 DNA: TGTGCCAGCAGCCAATACAATGAGCAGTTCTTC
D gene: NA
V gene: TRBV11-3
J gene: TRBJ2-1
clone size: NA

CDR3 protein: CASSLDWGDRGWAEAFF
CDR3 DNA: TGTGCCAGCAGCTTAGATTGGGGGGACAGGGGATGGGCTGAAGCTTTCTTT
D gene: TRBD1
V gene: TRBV11-2
J gene: TRBJ1-1
clone size: NA

CDR3 protein: CASSRGSRDIVYSNQPQHF
CDR3 DNA: TGTGCCAGTAGTAGAGGGTCCAGGGACATCGTTTATAGCAATCAGCCCCAGCATTTT
D gene: NA
V gene: TRBV19
J gene: TRBJ1-5
clone size: NA

CDR3 protein: CASSMQLWDNSPLHF
CDR3 DNA: TGTGCCAGCAGCATGCAGTTGTGGGATAATTCACCCCTCCACTTT
D gene: NA
V gene: TRBV21-1
J gene: TRBJ1-6
clone size: NA

CDR3 protein: CASSLDGETQYF
CDR3 DNA: TGTGCCAGCAGTTTAGATGGAGAGACCCAGTACTTC
D gene: NA
V gene: TRBV27
J gene: TRBJ2-5
clone size: NA

CDR3 protein: CASSLLGIDRGDGYTF
CDR3 DNA: TGTGCCAGCAGCTTATTGGGCATCGACAGGGGGGATGGCTACACCTTC
D gene: TRBD1
V gene: TRBV11-3
J gene: TRBJ1-2
clone size: NA

CDR3 protein: CASSVALTGSSPEQFF
CDR3 DNA: TGTGCCAGCAGCGTAGCTCTTACCGGGAGCTCTCCTGAGCAGTTCTTC
D gene: NA
V gene: TRBV9
J gene: TRBJ2-1
clone size: NA

CDR3 protein: CATSRDSYEQYF
CDR3 DNA: TGTGCCACCAGTCGGGATTCCTACGAGCAGTACTTC
D gene: NA
V gene: TRBV15
J gene: TRBJ2-7
clone size: once